Described below is a single TCR beta chain sequence and its context. CDR1 is MDHEN and CDR2 is SYDVKM in the germline V gene. The CDR3 is 19 residues long. With V trimmed by 7 bases and J by 1 base, 17 bases remained unmatched. PCR used 60 Vbeta primers and 13 Jbeta primers. The data were produced by immunoSEQ multiplex PCR, yet TCRdb's version contains in-frame clones alone and is incomplete. There are 150,000 to 200,000 clones in the sample; approximately 80% occur only once, and around 2% lies in the top ten. The source of the sample is a study of cytomegalovirus exposure and HLA in healthy donors.

The sample taken for sequencing was PBMCs. This receptor was identified in a woman aged 18-35 years in good health and CMV-seropositive. The V call is TRBV28, the J call TRBJ1-5, with 9 positions matching TRBD1. Written as DNA, the CDR3 is TGTGCCAGCACCGTTACCCCACGGACAGGGGCGGGGAGCAATCAGCCCCAGCATTTT. This gives the protein CASTVTPRTGAGSNQPQHF.